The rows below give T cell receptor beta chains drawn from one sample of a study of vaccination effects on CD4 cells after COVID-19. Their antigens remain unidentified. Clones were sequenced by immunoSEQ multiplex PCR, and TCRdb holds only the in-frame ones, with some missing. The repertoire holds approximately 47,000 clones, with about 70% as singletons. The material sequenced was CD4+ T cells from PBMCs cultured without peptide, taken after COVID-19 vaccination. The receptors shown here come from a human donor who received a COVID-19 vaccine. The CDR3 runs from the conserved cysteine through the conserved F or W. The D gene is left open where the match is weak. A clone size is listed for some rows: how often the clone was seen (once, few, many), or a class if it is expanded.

CDR3nt: TGCGCCAGCAGCCAAGGGTTCCCGGTAAGGTGGAGCAATCAGCCCCAGCATTTT
CDR3aa: CASSQGFPVRWSNQPQHF
abundance: NA
j_gene: TRBJ1-5
v_gene: TRBV4-1
d_gene: NA

CDR3nt: TGCGCCAGCAGCTTGGAGGGGGCTAGCAATCAGCCCCAGCATTTT
CDR3aa: CASSLEGASNQPQHF
abundance: NA
j_gene: TRBJ1-5
v_gene: TRBV5-1
d_gene: TRBD1

CDR3nt: TGTGCCAGCAGTGACCCGGGACTAGCGGGAGGGCCAGAGACCCAGTACTTC
CDR3aa: CASSDPGLAGGPETQYF
abundance: NA
j_gene: TRBJ2-5
v_gene: TRBV6-4
d_gene: TRBD2

CDR3nt: TGTGCCAGCAGCGTAGGGCCTACCTCCTACGAGCAGTACTTC
CDR3aa: CASSVGPTSYEQYF
abundance: NA
j_gene: TRBJ2-7
v_gene: TRBV9
d_gene: NA

CDR3nt: TGTGCCAGCAGCCAGGGGGTCACCTACGAGCAGTACTTC
CDR3aa: CASSQGVTYEQYF
abundance: NA
j_gene: TRBJ2-7
v_gene: TRBV7-9
d_gene: TRBD1

CDR3nt: TGTGCCAGCAGTGGGGTCCTCGGGACGGATAACTATGGCTACACCTTC
CDR3aa: CASSGVLGTDNYGYTF
abundance: NA
j_gene: TRBJ1-2
v_gene: TRBV6-1
d_gene: NA

CDR3nt: TGTGCCAGCAGCTTAGTGGGGGGGAACCTGAACACTGAAGCTTTCTTT
CDR3aa: CASSLVGGNLNTEAFF
abundance: NA
j_gene: TRBJ1-1
v_gene: TRBV11-2
d_gene: NA

CDR3nt: TGTGCCAGCAGCTTTAGTCGATATGGCTACACCTTC
CDR3aa: CASSFSRYGYTF
abundance: NA
j_gene: TRBJ1-2
v_gene: TRBV7-2
d_gene: NA

CDR3nt: TGCGCCAGCAGCCAAGGCACGCTTTTCATGAACACTGAAGCTTTCTTT
CDR3aa: CASSQGTLFMNTEAFF
abundance: NA
j_gene: TRBJ1-1
v_gene: TRBV4-1
d_gene: NA

CDR3nt: TGCGCCAGCAGCCTCGGACAGGGACCGAACACTGAAGCTTTCTTT
CDR3aa: CASSLGQGPNTEAFF
abundance: NA
j_gene: TRBJ1-1
v_gene: TRBV5-1
d_gene: TRBD1

CDR3nt: TGTGCCAGCTCACCATCAGGGGGGGAAGAGACCCAGTACTTC
CDR3aa: CASSPSGGEETQYF
abundance: NA
j_gene: TRBJ2-5
v_gene: TRBV18
d_gene: NA

CDR3nt: TGTGCCAGCACCCAACAGGGGGCGAATTCACCCCTCCACTTT
CDR3aa: CASTQQGANSPLHF
abundance: NA
j_gene: TRBJ1-6
v_gene: TRBV3-1/TRBV3-2
d_gene: TRBD1

CDR3nt: TGTGCCAGCATAGAGGGGTTTAATTCACCCCTCCACTTT
CDR3aa: CASIEGFNSPLHF
abundance: NA
j_gene: TRBJ1-6
v_gene: TRBV6-5
d_gene: NA

CDR3nt: TGTGCCAGTAGTAACGGAGGGAGCAATGAGCAGTTCTTC
CDR3aa: CASSNGGSNEQFF
abundance: NA
j_gene: TRBJ2-1
v_gene: TRBV19
d_gene: NA

CDR3nt: TGCGCCAGCAGCTTGGGGGGCGCGGGGGACGGGATGCTCCAAAAACTGTTTTTT
CDR3aa: CASSLGGAGDGMLQKLFF
abundance: NA
j_gene: TRBJ1-4
v_gene: TRBV5-1
d_gene: NA

CDR3nt: TGTGCCAGCTCACCCTCAACAGGGTTGGACTATGGCTACACCTTC
CDR3aa: CASSPSTGLDYGYTF
abundance: few
j_gene: TRBJ1-2
v_gene: TRBV18
d_gene: NA

CDR3nt: TGCAGTGCCCGGAGCTCCTACGAGCAGTACTTC
CDR3aa: CSARSSYEQYF
abundance: NA
j_gene: TRBJ2-7
v_gene: TRBV20-1
d_gene: NA

CDR3nt: TGTGCCAGCAGTGAAGCGACAGGACACAATCAGCCCCAGCATTTT
CDR3aa: CASSEATGHNQPQHF
abundance: NA
j_gene: TRBJ1-5
v_gene: TRBV6-1
d_gene: NA

CDR3nt: TGTGCCAGCAGCTTAGAAGGCTCTGGAAACACCATATATTTT
CDR3aa: CASSLEGSGNTIYF
abundance: NA
j_gene: TRBJ1-3
v_gene: TRBV11-2
d_gene: NA

CDR3nt: TGCGCCAGCAGCACCCGGAGGGCAGGGGGCACAGATACGCAGTATTTT
CDR3aa: CASSTRRAGGTDTQYF
abundance: NA
j_gene: TRBJ2-3
v_gene: TRBV5-1
d_gene: NA

CDR3nt: TGTGCCAGCACCAGCCTCGGTTCACCCCTCCACTTT
CDR3aa: CASTSLGSPLHF
abundance: few
j_gene: TRBJ1-6
v_gene: TRBV11-2
d_gene: NA

CDR3nt: TGTGCCAGCAGTGAAGGGGGGTTCAGGGAAAAACTGTTTTTT
CDR3aa: CASSEGGFREKLFF
abundance: few
j_gene: TRBJ1-4
v_gene: TRBV25-1
d_gene: NA

CDR3nt: TGTGCCAGCAGCAAACTAGGGATCCAGTATTTT
CDR3aa: CASSKLGIQYF
abundance: NA
j_gene: TRBJ2-3
v_gene: TRBV11-3
d_gene: NA

CDR3nt: TGTGCCAGCAGCCAACTTCCGGGACAGGGGGACACTGAAGCTTTCTTT
CDR3aa: CASSQLPGQGDTEAFF
abundance: few
j_gene: TRBJ1-1
v_gene: TRBV4-2
d_gene: TRBD1

CDR3nt: TGCAGCGTTGAAAGGCAGGGCTACACCTTC
CDR3aa: CSVERQGYTF
abundance: NA
j_gene: TRBJ1-2
v_gene: TRBV29-1
d_gene: NA

CDR3nt: TGTGCCAGCAGCCCCTTGAGGCTAGCTGGGGGGGATGAGCAGTTCTTC
CDR3aa: CASSPLRLAGGDEQFF
abundance: NA
j_gene: TRBJ2-1
v_gene: TRBV3-1/TRBV3-2
d_gene: TRBD2

CDR3nt: TGTGCCAGCAGTTACAATTTCCCCTACGAGCAGTACTTC
CDR3aa: CASSYNFPYEQYF
abundance: few
j_gene: TRBJ2-7
v_gene: TRBV6-5
d_gene: NA

CDR3nt: TGTGCCAGCAGCCGGGACGGTGAAGCTTTCTTT
CDR3aa: CASSRDGEAFF
abundance: NA
j_gene: TRBJ1-1
v_gene: TRBV9
d_gene: NA

CDR3nt: TGTGCCAGCAGCTTCTCGGAGCGCTACGAGCAGTACTTC
CDR3aa: CASSFSERYEQYF
abundance: few
j_gene: TRBJ2-7
v_gene: TRBV5-4
d_gene: NA

CDR3nt: TGTGCCAGCAGCGTCTTGGGTACCCGCACAGATACGCAGTATTTT
CDR3aa: CASSVLGTRTDTQYF
abundance: NA
j_gene: TRBJ2-3
v_gene: TRBV7-9
d_gene: NA

CDR3nt: TGTGCCAGTAGTAGAGGACTAGCATTAACGGGGGAGCAGTACTTC
CDR3aa: CASSRGLALTGEQYF
abundance: NA
j_gene: TRBJ2-7
v_gene: TRBV19
d_gene: TRBD2

CDR3nt: TGCGCCAGCAGCTTGGCAGGCAACATTCGGTACAATGAGCAGTTCTTC
CDR3aa: CASSLAGNIRYNEQFF
abundance: NA
j_gene: TRBJ2-1
v_gene: TRBV5-1
d_gene: NA

CDR3nt: TGCGCCAGCAGCGCAATTAGCGGATGGCAGTACTTC
CDR3aa: CASSAISGWQYF
abundance: NA
j_gene: TRBJ2-7
v_gene: TRBV10-1
d_gene: NA

CDR3nt: TGCGCCACCGGGGACCTCTCTGGGGCCAACGTCCTGACTTTC
CDR3aa: CATGDLSGANVLTF
abundance: NA
j_gene: TRBJ2-6
v_gene: TRBV5-1
d_gene: NA

CDR3nt: TGTGCCAGCAGCTTAGAGCCATTTCGACTAGCTGGTGGTGCCGGGGAGCTGTTTTTT
CDR3aa: CASSLEPFRLAGGAGELFF
abundance: NA
j_gene: TRBJ2-2
v_gene: TRBV11-3
d_gene: TRBD2

CDR3nt: TGCGCCAGCAGCGGCGGGGGGGCCCAAGAGACCCAGTACTTC
CDR3aa: CASSGGGAQETQYF
abundance: once
j_gene: TRBJ2-5
v_gene: TRBV5-1
d_gene: TRBD2

CDR3nt: TGTGCCAGCAGCAGACAGGGCGGGTCGGGCGGCTACACCTTC
CDR3aa: CASSRQGGSGGYTF
abundance: NA
j_gene: TRBJ1-2
v_gene: TRBV2
d_gene: TRBD1

CDR3nt: TGTGCCAGCAGTTCCGGGGATTCGCGCGAGCAGTACTTC
CDR3aa: CASSSGDSREQYF
abundance: NA
j_gene: TRBJ2-7
v_gene: TRBV25-1
d_gene: NA

CDR3nt: TGTGCCAGCAGCCCATCTGGGGGCGGATGGACTGAAGCTTTCTTT
CDR3aa: CASSPSGGGWTEAFF
abundance: NA
j_gene: TRBJ1-1
v_gene: TRBV9
d_gene: NA

CDR3nt: TGCGCCAGCAGCTTGGGATCCGGGGGGGCGAACGGGGAGCTGTTTTTT
CDR3aa: CASSLGSGGANGELFF
abundance: once
j_gene: TRBJ2-2
v_gene: TRBV5-1
d_gene: TRBD2

CDR3nt: TGCAGCGTAGGGGGCCAAGGAGGCTACACCTTC
CDR3aa: CSVGGQGGYTF
abundance: NA
j_gene: TRBJ1-2
v_gene: TRBV29-1
d_gene: TRBD1

CDR3nt: TGCGCCAGCAGTGAACCAGGGACAGATACGCAGTATTTT
CDR3aa: CASSEPGTDTQYF
abundance: few
j_gene: TRBJ2-3
v_gene: TRBV10-1
d_gene: NA

CDR3nt: TGTGCCAGCAGCGTCGTAGGCCAGGAGACCCAGTACTTC
CDR3aa: CASSVVGQETQYF
abundance: NA
j_gene: TRBJ2-5
v_gene: TRBV7-2
d_gene: NA

CDR3nt: TGTGCCAGCAGCCGGCTAGCGGGGCCGTACGAGCAGTACTTC
CDR3aa: CASSRLAGPYEQYF
abundance: few
j_gene: TRBJ2-7
v_gene: TRBV3-1/TRBV3-2
d_gene: TRBD2

CDR3nt: TGTGCCTGGGCGGGACAGAGCTCTGGAAACACCATATATTTT
CDR3aa: CAWAGQSSGNTIYF
abundance: NA
j_gene: TRBJ1-3
v_gene: TRBV30
d_gene: TRBD1

CDR3nt: TGTGCCAGCAGCAGGGACTTGAACACTGAAGCTTTCTTT
CDR3aa: CASSRDLNTEAFF
abundance: NA
j_gene: TRBJ1-1
v_gene: TRBV6-5
d_gene: NA

CDR3nt: TGTGCCAGCAGTGTCGACCGGGGATTAGGTAATTCACCCCTCCACTTT
CDR3aa: CASSVDRGLGNSPLHF
abundance: NA
j_gene: TRBJ1-6
v_gene: TRBV25-1
d_gene: NA

CDR3nt: TGTGCCAGCAGCTTAGAGGGACTAGCGGCCGAGCAGTACTTC
CDR3aa: CASSLEGLAAEQYF
abundance: NA
j_gene: TRBJ2-7
v_gene: TRBV13
d_gene: TRBD2

CDR3nt: TGTGCCAGCAGCTTAACAGGGGGCCAAGGCTACACCTTC
CDR3aa: CASSLTGGQGYTF
abundance: NA
j_gene: TRBJ1-2
v_gene: TRBV7-8
d_gene: TRBD1

CDR3nt: TGTGCCAGCACAATTGCGGGAGGGCAAGAGACCCAGTACTTC
CDR3aa: CASTIAGGQETQYF
abundance: NA
j_gene: TRBJ2-5
v_gene: TRBV7-9
d_gene: TRBD2

CDR3nt: TGTGCCAGCTCACCACCCCAGGGACTAGCGGGCGCCCCTTCCTACGAGCAGTACTTC
CDR3aa: CASSPPQGLAGAPSYEQYF
abundance: NA
j_gene: TRBJ2-7
v_gene: TRBV18
d_gene: TRBD2

CDR3nt: TGCGCCAGCAGCTTATTAGTTCGGGCGGTCTATAATTCACCCCTCCACTTT
CDR3aa: CASSLLVRAVYNSPLHF
abundance: NA
j_gene: TRBJ1-6
v_gene: TRBV5-1
d_gene: NA

CDR3nt: TGTGCCAGCGGGGGTTTGAGAAACACCATATATTTT
CDR3aa: CASGGLRNTIYF
abundance: NA
j_gene: TRBJ1-3
v_gene: TRBV12-3/TRBV12-4
d_gene: NA

CDR3nt: TGTGCCAGCAGCAACTATTTGGACAGATTCAGCGGGAGGCCCTACGAGCAGTACTTC
CDR3aa: CASSNYLDRFSGRPYEQYF
abundance: NA
j_gene: TRBJ2-7
v_gene: TRBV4-2
d_gene: TRBD2

CDR3nt: TGTGCCAGCAGCCAAGACCCTACAGGGTATGGCTTGTCCAGCTATGGCTACACCTTC
CDR3aa: CASSQDPTGYGLSSYGYTF
abundance: NA
j_gene: TRBJ1-2
v_gene: TRBV3-1/TRBV3-2
d_gene: NA